This T cell receptor beta chain was obtained from a study of cytomegalovirus exposure and HLA in healthy donors. Study information: Around 200 million T cells yielded 120 million or so unique TCR beta sequences, as an earlier analysis found. Early release data held 80 million to 100 million unique TCRs from HLA-typed donors.

This clone was recorded once. The target antigen is unknown. The CDR3 length is 14 residues. Germline V CDR1 and CDR2: SGHDN, FVKESK. V lost 0 bases and J 10 bases, leaving 15 bases between the germline ends. 60 Vbeta and 13 Jbeta primers were used in PCR. Using immunoSEQ multiplex PCR, the repertoire was profiled, and TCRdb retains in-frame clones only, with some absent. The table includes 150,000 to 200,000 clones, around 87% detected once. The study, taken as a whole, reports: In a later analysis, CMV-associated beta chains were mostly HLA-associated, it appeared. Some V segments, TRBV6-2 and TRBV6-3 among them, were indistinguishable and were therefore excluded.

This receptor was taken from a woman aged 18-30 years in good health and CMV-seronegative. The J gene is TRBJ1-1, the V gene TRBV14; D uncertain. The sample consisted of PBMCs. Written as DNA, the CDR3 is TGTGCCAGCAGCCAAGAAACCGCAGGCTCCGGAGCTTTCTTT. This gives the protein CASSQETAGSGAFF.